Following are 18 T cell receptor beta chains from one sample sequenced in a study of cytomegalovirus exposure and HLA in healthy donors. Method: immunoSEQ multiplex PCR; TCRdb's copy keeps in-frame clones and lacks some. The profile covers tens of thousands of clones, with 90% to 95% appearing a single time and around 2.2% taken by the ten largest. The sequenced sample was PBMCs. The receptors come from a woman younger than 45 in good health and CMV-seronegative.

This chain links TRBV28 with TRBJ2-3; D unresolved. V was cut by 8 bases and J by 3 bases, with 6 bases left in between. Looked up from germline, CDR1 is MDHEN and CDR2 is SYDVKM. The CDR3 covers 11 residues. CDR3 DNA: TGTGCCAGCCCTTCGACAGATACGCAGTATTTT. This translates into CASPSTDTQYF.

The chain recombines TRBV28 with TRBJ1-1; TRBD1 matches at 9 bases. This CDR3 has 15 residues. The V gene's germline CDR1 is MDHEN and CDR2 SYDVKM. With 7 bases clipped from V and 2 bases from J, the junction kept 8 bases outside the gene matches. The CDR3 coding sequence is TGTGCCAGCACAAATCCGGGACAGGGCAACACTGAAGCTTTCTTT. It specifies CASTNPGQGNTEAFF.

This rearrangement joins TRBV9 to TRBJ2-2; 13 bases are a match to TRBD2. CDR1 SGDLS and CDR2 YYNGEE come from the germline V gene. J gave up 2 bases and V 4 bases, and 2 bases lay outside the gene matches. This CDR3 has 16 amino acids. In nucleotides, the CDR3 is TGTGCCAGCAGCCGGACTAGCGGGGGAAACACCGGGGAGCTGTTTTTT. It codes for CASSRTSGGNTGELFF. Full variable domain (outside the CDR3, taken from reference TRBV9 and TRBJ2-2): DSGVTQTPKHLITATGQRVTLRCSPRSGDLSVYWYQQSLDQGLQFLIQYYNGEERAKGNILERFSAQQFPDLHSELNLSSLELGDSALYFCASSRTSGGNTGELFFGEGSRLTVL.

V usage is TRBV7-2 and J usage is TRBJ1-2; 8 nucleotides line up with TRBD1. Germline values: CDR1 SGHTA, CDR2 FQGNSA. This CDR3 region has 15 residues. After removal of 5 bases from V and 4 bases from J, the junction contained 9 bases not matched to a gene. CDR3 amino acids: CASSPKTGESYGYTF. Written as DNA, the CDR3 is TGTGCCAGCAGCCCAAAGACAGGGGAAAGCTATGGCTACACCTTC.

This rearrangement joins TRBV21-1 to TRBJ2-7; TRBD2, the D gene given by the table, was not confirmed from the DNA. TRBV21-1 is a listed pseudogene. This CDR3 is 15 amino acids long. CDR3 residues: CASSENRRDTYEQYF. The CDR3 nucleotides read TGTGCCAGCAGCGAAAACCGGCGGGATACCTACGAGCAGTACTTC.

The chain recombines TRBV5-1 with TRBJ2-3, with 11 nucleotides matching TRBD2. The length of the CDR3 is 16 residues. CDR1 is SGHRS and CDR2 is YFSETQ in the germline V gene. V lost 4 bases to trimming and J lost 1 base; unmatched junction nucleotides: 5. CDR3 in amino acids: CASSTISGRGTDTQYF. DNA of the CDR3: TGCGCCAGCAGCACAATTAGCGGGAGGGGCACAGATACGCAGTATTTT.

The chain couples TRBV10-1 to TRBJ1-2; D gene uncertain. Germline V gene sequence: CDR1 WNHNN, CDR2 SYGVQD (reference sequence). Trimming shortened V by 2 bases and J by 5 bases, and 6 bases separated the two germline ends. The CDR3 extends over 12 amino acids. The CDR3 bases are TGCGCCAGCAGTGAGCTCCTTTATGGCTACACCTTC. Encoded protein: CASSELLYGYTF.

The chain uses TRBV11-2 and TRBJ2-1; a possible D gene is TRBD1 (6 bases). Per germline, CDR1 SGHAT and CDR2 FQNNGV. Trimming removed 0 bases at V and 0 bases at J, with 18 bases between. This CDR3 spans 19 amino acids. CDR3 in DNA: TGTGCCAGCAGCTTAGATGAACCGGGACAATTTAGCTCCTACAATGAGCAGTTCTTC. This gives the protein CASSLDEPGQFSSYNEQFF. Complete variable domain (other parts from reference TRBV11-2 and TRBJ2-1): EAGVAQSPRYKIIEKRQSVAFWCNPISGHATLYWYQQILGQGPKLLIQFQNNGVVDDSQLPKDRFSAERLKGVDSTLKIQPAKLEDSAVYLCASSLDEPGQFSSYNEQFFGPGTRLTVL.

This rearrangement joins TRBV6-1 to TRBJ1-2; TRBD1 agrees at 9 bases. This CDR3 has 15 residues. The V segment lost 5 bases and the J segment 5 bases; nucleotides outside the gene matches: 9. CDR1 and CDR2 (germline): MNHNS, SASEGT. CDR3 nucleotide sequence: TGTGCCAGCAGTTGGGGACAGGGCCAGGATTATGGCTACACCTTC. This codes for CASSWGQGQDYGYTF.

By proportion, this clone is medium-sized (0.01 to 0.1%). The rearrangement links TRBV27 to TRBJ2-7; D not certain. V was pared by 5 bases and J by 3 bases, with 11 bases between. CDR1 is MNHEY, CDR2 SMNVEV, per germline (reference sequence). CDR3 length equals 13 residues. The CDR3 here is CASSLGSIYEQYF. Written as DNA, the CDR3 is TGTGCCAGCAGTCTCGGGTCCATCTACGAGCAGTACTTC.

V gene TRBV12-2 combines with J gene TRBJ2-1; TRBD2 is the table's D call, not checked against the DNA. TRBV12-2 is a pseudogene segment. This CDR3 has 19 residues. The CDR3 DNA sequence: TGTGCAAGTCGCCCCCTACTAGCGGGAGGTCGCGAAGGCTACAATGAGCAGTTCTTC. It specifies CASRPLLAGGREGYNEQFF.

The gene calls are TRBV15 and TRBJ2-1; 7 bases are a match to TRBD2. The CDR3 contains 17 residues. V trimming: 1 base; J trimming: 2 bases; junction bases outside the gene matches: 8. Germline CDR1 LNHNV, CDR2 YYDKDF (reference sequence). In DNA, the CDR3 is TGTGCCACCAGCAGAGGGGAGGGCGGGCCACCCTACAATGAGCAGTTCTTC. This codes for CATSRGEGGPPYNEQFF.

The chain employs TRBV2 and TRBJ1-2; possibly TRBD1 for D (5 bases). CDR3 length: 14 residues. V lost 7 bases, J lost 2 bases, and 14 bases lay in between. Germline CDR1 SNHLY, CDR2 FYNNEI. Here the CDR3 reads CASNPAGRNYGYTF. The CDR3 DNA reads as TGTGCCAGCAATCCCGCGGGACGGAACTATGGCTACACCTTC. Complete variable domain (other parts from reference TRBV2 and TRBJ1-2): EPEVTQTPSHQVTQMGQEVILRCVPISNHLYFYWYRQILGQKVEFLVSFYNNEISEKSEIFDDQFSVERPDGSNFTLKIRSTKLEDSAMYFCASNPAGRNYGYTFGSGTRLTVV.

The rearrangement uses TRBV4-3 and TRBJ1-1; D is possibly TRBD1 (5 bases). The CDR3 is made up of 15 amino acids. The ends were cut back, 3 bases at V and 6 bases at J, with 17 bases in the middle. CDR1 and CDR2 (germline): LGHNA, YSLEER. CDR3 nucleotide sequence: TGCGCCAGCAGCCACGCAAAGACAGAGGTTCCTGAAGCTTTCTTT. Translated, it gives CASSHAKTEVPEAFF.

The chain links TRBV7-8 to TRBJ1-2; 9 nucleotides align to TRBD1. CDR1 is SGHVS, CDR2 FQNEAQ, per germline. V trimming: 5 bases; J trimming: 2 bases; junction bases outside the gene matches: 3. The CDR3 is made up of 14 amino acids. DNA of the CDR3: TGTGCCAGCAGCCCGGGACAGGGCAACTATGGCTACACCTTC. Translation: CASSPGQGNYGYTF.

The rearrangement joins TRBV11-2 to TRBJ2-3; TRBD1 is a possible D gene (5 bases). The V end lost 7 bases, the J end lost 3 bases, and 8 bases lay between the germline ends. In germline, CDR1 is SGHAT, CDR2 FQNNGV. This CDR3 is 12 amino acids long. The CDR3 region has the DNA TGTGCCAGCAAAAGGGGAACAGATACGCAGTATTTT. It encodes CASKRGTDTQYF.

The gene calls are TRBV9 and TRBJ2-2; D is unclear. Deletions cut 2 bases from V and 8 bases from J, with 10 bases between. CDR3 length: 13 amino acids. Germline V gene data show CDR1 as SGDLS and CDR2 as YYNGEE. The CDR3 bases are TGTGCCAGCAGCGTTGGGTCCGGGGGGGAGCTGTTTTTT. Protein product: CASSVGSGGELFF.

V usage is TRBV6-5 and J usage is TRBJ2-5; the match to TRBD1 covers 10 bases. J was trimmed by 3 bases and V by 8 bases; bases with no gene match: 9. CDR3 size: 15 residues. CDR1 MNHEY and CDR2 SVGAGI come from the germline V gene. The CDR3 DNA sequence: TGTGCCAGCGGTTCAACCGGGACAGGGGAAGAGACCCAGTACTTC. Translated: CASGSTGTGEETQYF.